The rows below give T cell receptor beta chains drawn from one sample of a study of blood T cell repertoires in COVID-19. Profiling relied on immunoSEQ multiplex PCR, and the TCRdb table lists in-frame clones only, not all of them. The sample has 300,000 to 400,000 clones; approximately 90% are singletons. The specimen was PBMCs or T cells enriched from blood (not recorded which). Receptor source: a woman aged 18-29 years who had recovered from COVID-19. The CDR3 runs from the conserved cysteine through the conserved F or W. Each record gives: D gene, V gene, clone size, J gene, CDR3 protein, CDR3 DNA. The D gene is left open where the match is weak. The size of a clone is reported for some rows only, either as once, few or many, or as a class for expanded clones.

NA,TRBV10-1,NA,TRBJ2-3,CASSDFPLGHTQYF,TGCGCCAGCAGTGACTTTCCCCTTGGGCATACGCAGTATTTT
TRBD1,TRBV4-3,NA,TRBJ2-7,CASSRGRQGVEQYF,TGCGCCAGCAGCCGAGGACGACAGGGAGTCGAGCAGTACTTC
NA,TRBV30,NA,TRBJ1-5,CAWGTQLNQPQHF,TGTGCCTGGGGGACACAACTCAATCAGCCCCAGCATTTT
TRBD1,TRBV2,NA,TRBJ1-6,CASMTGKTNSPLHF,TGTGCCAGCATGACAGGGAAGACTAATTCACCCCTCCACTTT
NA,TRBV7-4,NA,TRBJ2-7,CASSGEDMAGGREQYF,TGTGCCAGCAGCGGAGAGGACATGGCTGGGGGGAGGGAGCAGTACTTC
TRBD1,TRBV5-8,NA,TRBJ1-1,CASSYSYRGTAKAFF,TGTGCCAGCAGCTATAGCTACAGGGGGACCGCGAAAGCTTTCTTT
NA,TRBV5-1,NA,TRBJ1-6,CASSFGLLSDSPLHF,TGCGCCAGCAGCTTTGGACTCCTCAGCGATTCACCCCTCCACTTT
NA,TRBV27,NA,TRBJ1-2,CASSPRPGLGMLYGYTF,TGTGCCAGCAGCCCCCGACCGGGACTTGGGATGCTCTATGGCTACACCTTC
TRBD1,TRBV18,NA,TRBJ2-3,CAGGQGTDTQYF,TGTGCCGGAGGACAGGGAACAGATACGCAGTATTTT
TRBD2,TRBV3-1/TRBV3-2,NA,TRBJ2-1,CASSQVLLAGGYNEQFF,TGTGCCAGCAGCCAAGTTTTATTAGCGGGGGGTTACAATGAGCAGTTCTTC
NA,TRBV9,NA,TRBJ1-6,CASSVGQGNSPLHF,TGTGCCAGCAGCGTAGGTCAGGGAAATTCACCCCTCCACTTT
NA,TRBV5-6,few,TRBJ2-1,CASSGGAKRYNEQFF,TGTGCCAGCAGCGGAGGGGCAAAGCGCTACAATGAGCAGTTCTTC
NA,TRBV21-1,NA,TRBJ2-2,CASSKGSRHKTGELFF,TGTGCCAGCAGCAAAGGTTCGCGACATAAGACCGGGGAGCTGTTTTTT
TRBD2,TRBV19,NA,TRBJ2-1,CASSIGGGAGWQFF,TGTGCCAGTAGTATAGGCGGGGGGGCCGGGTGGCAGTTCTTC
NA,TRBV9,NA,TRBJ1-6,CASSVASDNSPLHF,TGTGCCAGCAGCGTAGCCAGCGATAATTCACCCCTCCACTTT
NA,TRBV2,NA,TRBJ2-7,CASSATGYEQYF,TGTGCCAGCAGTGCGACAGGTTACGAGCAGTACTTC
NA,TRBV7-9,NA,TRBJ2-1,CASSFQLGRGRDEQFF,TGTGCCAGCAGCTTTCAACTGGGCAGGGGCAGGGATGAGCAGTTCTTC
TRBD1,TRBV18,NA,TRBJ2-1,CASSPDRGRNEQFF,TGTGCCAGCTCACCGGACAGGGGGCGGAATGAGCAGTTCTTC
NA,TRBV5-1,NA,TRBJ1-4,CASSYQSTNEKLFF,TGCGCCAGCAGCTATCAGTCAACTAATGAAAAACTGTTTTTT
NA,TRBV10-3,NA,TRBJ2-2,CAISEGTSRELFF,TGTGCCATCAGTGAGGGGACTTCGCGGGAGCTGTTTTTT
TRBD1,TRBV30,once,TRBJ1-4,CAWSVRGQGYEKLFF,TGTGCCTGGAGTGTACGTGGACAGGGGTATGAAAAACTGTTTTTT
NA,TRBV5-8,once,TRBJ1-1,CASSPRETEAFF,TGTGCCAGTTCACCCCGGGAGACTGAAGCTTTCTTT
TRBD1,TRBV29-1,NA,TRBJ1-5,CSVGTADSNQPQHF,TGCAGCGTCGGGACAGCAGATAGCAATCAGCCCCAGCATTTT
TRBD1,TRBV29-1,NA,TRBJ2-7,CSVDGAGGFYEQYF,TGCAGCGTTGATGGGGCAGGGGGTTTCTACGAGCAGTACTTC
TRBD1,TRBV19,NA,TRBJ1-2,CASTLSFPRPGQGASWNYGYTF,TGTGCCAGTACCTTATCATTTCCCCGTCCGGGACAGGGGGCATCGTGGAACTATGGCTACACCTTC
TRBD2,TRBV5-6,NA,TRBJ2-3,CASSYGGTPDTQYF,TGTGCCAGCAGCTACGGGGGGACCCCAGATACGCAGTATTTT
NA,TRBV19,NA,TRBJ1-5,CASSILAADNQPQHF,TGTGCCAGTAGTATACTAGCGGCAGACAATCAGCCCCAGCATTTT
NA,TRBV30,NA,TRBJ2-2,CAWSRGSGELFF,TGTGCCTGGAGTCGAGGCTCCGGGGAGCTGTTTTTT
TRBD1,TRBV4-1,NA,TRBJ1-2,CASSRGQDANYGYTF,TGCGCCAGCAGCCGGGGACAGGACGCCAACTATGGCTACACCTTC
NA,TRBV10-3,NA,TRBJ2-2,CAISPDTNTGELFF,TGTGCCATCAGTCCCGACACGAACACCGGGGAGCTGTTTTTT
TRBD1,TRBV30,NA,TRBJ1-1,CAWRTGWNTEAFF,TGTGCCTGGCGGACAGGGTGGAACACTGAAGCTTTCTTT
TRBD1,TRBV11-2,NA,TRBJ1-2,CASSWDRANYGYTF,TGTGCCAGCAGCTGGGACAGGGCTAACTATGGCTACACCTTC
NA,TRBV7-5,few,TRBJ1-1,CARSGTGLGNTEAFF,TGTGCCAGAAGCGGGACAGGATTGGGGAACACTGAAGCTTTCTTT
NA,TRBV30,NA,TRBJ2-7,CAWSLGAVYEQYF,TGTGCCTGGAGTCTTGGGGCTGTTTACGAGCAGTACTTC
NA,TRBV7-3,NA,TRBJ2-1,CASSLSGGARYNEQFF,TGTGCCAGCAGCTTGTCGGGCGGGGCCAGATACAATGAGCAGTTCTTC
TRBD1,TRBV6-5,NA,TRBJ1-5,CASSLGQGYQPQHF,TGTGCCAGCAGCCTCGGACAGGGGTATCAGCCCCAGCATTTT
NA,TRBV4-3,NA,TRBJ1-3,CASSHLTGLSGNTIYF,TGCGCCAGCAGCCACCTGACAGGCCTCTCTGGAAACACCATATATTTT
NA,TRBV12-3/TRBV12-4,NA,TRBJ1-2,CASSSNRVGYTF,TGTGCCAGCAGTTCAAACAGGGTTGGCTACACCTTC
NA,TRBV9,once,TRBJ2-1,CASSPGGAEQFF,TGTGCCAGCAGCCCGGGGGGCGCGGAGCAGTTCTTC
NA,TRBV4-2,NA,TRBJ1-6,CASSPKLSSSYNSPLHF,TGTGCCAGCAGCCCCAAATTGTCGAGCTCCTATAATTCACCCCTCCACTTT
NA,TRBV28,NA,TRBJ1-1,CASSFMGRIDTEAFF,TGTGCCAGCAGTTTCATGGGGAGGATCGACACTGAAGCTTTCTTT
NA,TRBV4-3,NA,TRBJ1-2,CASSQDPVAAMNYGYTF,TGCGCCAGCAGCCAAGATCCCGTCGCAGCGATGAACTATGGCTACACCTTC